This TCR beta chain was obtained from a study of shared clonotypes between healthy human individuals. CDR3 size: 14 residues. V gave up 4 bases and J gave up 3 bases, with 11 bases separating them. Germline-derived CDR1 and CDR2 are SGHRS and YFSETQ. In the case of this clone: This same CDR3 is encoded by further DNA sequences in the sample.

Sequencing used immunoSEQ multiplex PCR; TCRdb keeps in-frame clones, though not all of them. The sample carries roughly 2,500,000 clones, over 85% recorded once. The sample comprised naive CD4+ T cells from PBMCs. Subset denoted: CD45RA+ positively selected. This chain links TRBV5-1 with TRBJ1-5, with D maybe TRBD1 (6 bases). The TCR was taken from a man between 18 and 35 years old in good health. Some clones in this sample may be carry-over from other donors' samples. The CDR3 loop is CASSTGQINQPQHF. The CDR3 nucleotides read TGCGCCAGCAGCACCGGACAGATCAATCAGCCCCAGCATTTT.